This T cell receptor (beta chain) was sequenced for a study of T cell responses to AZD1222 COVID-19 vaccine. Sequenced by immunoSEQ multiplex PCR; TCRdb stores in-frame clones only, minus some. This sample carries around 120,000 clones, about 85% of them seen once, and the ten largest clones take under 3%. Germline CDR1 SGHAT, CDR2 FQNNGV. The V gene lost 5 bases and the J gene lost 3 bases, with 17 bases spanning the gap. The CDR3 loop spans 16 amino acids. The rearrangement uses TRBV11-2 and TRBJ2-1; D is uncertain. The specimen comprised peripheral blood, sampled 28 days after the second AZD1222 dose. The receptor was derived from an adult who received the AZD1222 COVID-19 vaccine. The CDR3 region is CASSPPIWMSYNEQFF. The CDR3 coding sequence is TGTGCCAGCAGCCCCCCGATTTGGATGAGCTACAATGAGCAGTTCTTC.